Sequencing of this TCR beta chain was carried out in a study of vaccination effects on CD4 cells after COVID-19. Whole-study results and caveats: Vaccine- and infection-induced clones showed marked clonal contraction late following vaccination.

Here immunoSEQ multiplex PCR was the method, and the copy in TCRdb shows in-frame clones only, minus some. The sample lists 14,000 or so clones, over 65% occurring once. In the case of this clone: Its antigen is currently unknown.

Trimming left V 7 bases short and J 7 bases short, with 23 bases between. Germline loops: CDR1 SNHLY, CDR2 FYNNEI. This CDR3 has 16 amino acids. Within the ViraFEST assay, antigen-specific CD4+ T cells underwent expansion with viral peptide pools prior to sequencing. When about ten days of culture had elapsed, CD4+ T cells were isolated. The material was CD4+ T cells from PBMCs cultured with HCoV-229E spike peptides, obtained before COVID-19 vaccination. This TCR derives from a human donor who received a COVID-19 vaccine. The J gene is TRBJ1-5, the V gene TRBV2; D is perhaps TRBD1 (6 bases). CDR3 DNA sequence: TGTGCCAGCACCAAGGACAGAGGGGACTGGGGACAGCCCCAGCATTTT. Translated: CASTKDRGDWGQPQHF.